These 15 T cell receptor beta chains originate from one sample sequenced in a study of cytomegalovirus exposure and HLA in healthy donors. Sequencing was performed with immunoSEQ multiplex PCR; in TCRdb, only in-frame clones are kept and a portion is missing. The repertoire holds about 56,000 clones, with approximately 89% as singletons. The specimen was PBMCs. The receptors were sampled from a woman aged 18-29 years in good health and CMV-seronegative.

The chain combines TRBV7-2 with TRBJ2-2; 10 bases fit TRBD1. The CDR3 consists of 16 residues. CDR1 SGHTA and CDR2 FQGNSA come from the germline V gene. J lost 5 bases, V lost 7 bases, and 10 bases had no gene match. The chain's CDR3 is CASNPWTGGGTGELFF. The CDR3 DNA sequence: TGTGCCAGCAACCCCTGGACAGGGGGGGGGACCGGGGAGCTGTTTTTT.

The genes are TRBV5-8 and TRBJ2-1; D remains unclear. Germline V gene data show CDR1 as SGHTS and CDR2 as YDEGEE. V was pared by 1 base and J by 14 bases, with 10 bases between. This CDR3 comprises 11 residues. In DNA form, the CDR3 reads TGTGCCAGCAGCTTGAACAATCGGGAGTTCTTC. Its protein product is CASSLNNREFF.

The chain is built from TRBV30 and TRBJ2-5, with D unresolved. CDR3 length equals 12 residues. Trimming took off 4 bases at V and 5 bases at J, with 11 bases between the two ends. Per germline, CDR1 GTSNPN and CDR2 SVGIG (reference sequence). The CDR3 coding sequence is TGTGCCTGGACTTACTCCACGGAGACCCAGTACTTC. Protein product: CAWTYSTETQYF.

The V gene is TRBV7-9, the J gene TRBJ1-3; D is undetermined. V gave up 3 bases and J gave up 0 bases, with 9 bases separating them. Germline CDR1 is SEHNR and CDR2 is FQNEAQ (reference sequence). The CDR3 is 15 amino acids. The CDR3 sequence: CASSFQFHSGNTIYF. CDR3 in DNA: TGTGCCAGCAGCTTTCAGTTTCACTCTGGAAACACCATATATTTT.

This sequence joins TRBV15 and TRBJ2-1; 10 positions match TRBD2. J was trimmed by 4 bases and V by 1 base; bases with no gene match: 1. Germline assignment: CDR1 LNHNV and CDR2 YYDKDF (reference sequence). CDR3 length: 15 amino acids. CDR3 coding DNA: TGTGCCACCAGCAGAGGGACTAGCGGTTACAATGAGCAGTTCTTC. Translated, it gives CATSRGTSGYNEQFF.

CDR3 amino acids: CASSTGGRSYNEQFF. Here the CDR3 DNA reads TGTGCCAGCAGCACAGGGGGCCGGTCCTACAATGAGCAGTTCTTC. The chain employs TRBV5-6 and TRBJ2-1; 9 nucleotides line up with TRBD1. Germline CDR1 SGHDT, CDR2 YYEEEE. V shed 4 bases and J 1 base; nucleotides not matched to a gene: 3. This CDR3 is built from 15 residues.

This clone has only one observation. The chain employs TRBV2 and TRBJ1-4; weak D call: TRBD1 (6 bases). The CDR3 consists of 18 residues. Germline CDR1 is SNHLY and CDR2 is FYNNEI. The V end was cut by 2 bases, the J end by 3 bases, with 19 bases between. The CDR3 sequence: CASSESADRSSSNEKLFF. CDR3 coding DNA: TGTGCCAGCAGTGAAAGTGCCGACAGGAGTTCGTCTAATGAAAAACTGTTTTTT.

This clone has only one observation. The chain employs TRBV6-6 and TRBJ1-1, with TRBD1 as a possible D gene (5 bases). The CDR3 loop spans 13 amino acids. V was cut by 2 bases and J by 4 bases, with 8 bases left in between. Per the germline V gene, CDR1 is MNHNY and CDR2 is SVGAGI (reference sequence). The CDR3 DNA sequence: TGTGCCAGCAGTTACGGGGGAGGCACTGAAGCTTTCTTT. Its protein product is CASSYGGGTEAFF.

The chain has TRBV29-1 and TRBJ2-3, with D uncertain. The CDR3 covers 13 residues. The germline V and J ends were trimmed by 3 bases and 3 bases, with 10 bases remaining between them. Germline V lookup: CDR1 SQVTM, CDR2 ANQGSEA. The CDR3 sequence is CSVEPGTTDTQYF. The CDR3 DNA follows: TGCAGCGTTGAGCCCGGTACGACAGATACGCAGTATTTT.

The chain joins TRBV5-1 to TRBJ2-1; TRBD2 is a possible D gene (5 bases). Germline V gene sequence: CDR1 SGHRS, CDR2 YFSETQ. The CDR3 has 17 residues. V was cut by 2 bases and J by 1 base, with 16 bases left in between. Here the CDR3 reads CASSFNEPGTSYNEQFF. CDR3 bases: TGCGCCAGCAGCTTTAACGAACCGGGAACTTCCTACAATGAGCAGTTCTTC.

CDR3 sequence reads: CASTPPQGVGGRKLFF. As DNA, the CDR3 is TGTGCCAGTACCCCCCCGCAGGGGGTAGGGGGTAGAAAACTGTTTTTT. V is TRBV19 and J is TRBJ1-4; 7 bases are a match to TRBD1. The CDR3 contains 16 residues. Germline values: CDR1 LNHDA, CDR2 SQIVND (reference sequence). Trimming removed 7 bases from V and 10 bases from J; junction bases left unmatched: 18.

This rearrangement joins TRBV6-1 to TRBJ1-5, with a tentative D call TRBD1 (6 bases). The CDR3 is made up of 13 amino acids. Germline CDR1 MNHNS, CDR2 SASEGT. Trimming removed 7 bases from V and 4 bases from J, with 11 bases in between. The CDR3 region is CASMGAWNQPQHF. The CDR3 coding sequence is TGTGCCAGCATGGGGGCCTGGAATCAGCCCCAGCATTTT.

The J gene is TRBJ1-5, the V gene TRBV28; D remains ambiguous. The CDR3 sequence is 12 residues long. Germline V CDR1 and CDR2: MDHEN, SYDVKM. With 2 bases removed from V and 4 bases from J, the gap between germline ends came to 3 bases. The CDR3 DNA is TGTGCCAGCAGTTTACCTAATCAGCCCCAGCATTTT. Protein sequence: CASSLPNQPQHF.

V gene TRBV15 combines with J gene TRBJ2-2; 8 nucleotides line up with TRBD1. Germline-derived CDR1 and CDR2 are LNHNV and YYDKDF (reference sequence). This CDR3 spans 16 amino acids. The V and J ends lost 1 base and 4 bases, in that order; junction bases with no gene match: 5. The CDR3 protein is CATSRAWTGSTGELFF. CDR3 nucleotides: TGTGCCACCAGCAGAGCCTGGACAGGGAGCACCGGGGAGCTGTTTTTT.

Remarks on this clone: Compared with germline, one end of the junction differs, possibly owing to a read error. J is TRBJ2-7 and V is TRBV6-5; 7 nucleotides match TRBD1. CDR1 MNHEY and CDR2 SVGAGI come from the germline V gene. CDR3 length: 11 residues. The CDR3 here is CASSYGTEQYF. The CDR3 region has the DNA TGTGCCAGCAGTTACGGGACAGAGCAATACTTC.